Listed here are 23 T cell receptor beta chains from one sample, sequenced in a study of OX40 agonist ivuxolimab in advanced cancers. Library generation was performed with the immunoSEQ multiplex PCR assay. As stored in TCRdb, this immuneACCESS dataset retains in-frame rearrangements with V and J assigned. A fraction of the clones does not appear; measured against another copy, unresolved V genes explain less than half of the discrepancy, and the remainder lacks a known reason. For this sample there are 16,000 or so clones; around four fifths appear just once. Jointly, the top ten make up 9.5% to 15% of the sample. Sequences were derived from CD4+ or CD8+ T cells sorted from blood, sampled in a trial of the OX40 agonist ivuxolimab. Every receptor here comes from an adult with an advanced solid tumor such as melanoma, head and neck, liver or kidney cancer.

The chain uses TRBV27 and TRBJ2-1; TRBD2 agrees at 11 bases. After removal of 2 bases from V and 0 bases from J, the junction contained 6 bases not matched to a gene. CDR3 length: 18 residues. CDR1 and CDR2 (germline): MNHEY, SMNVEV (reference sequence). This CDR3 is CASSLRDSGGASYNEQFF. The CDR3 DNA is TGTGCCAGCAGTTTAAGAGATAGCGGGGGGGCCTCCTACAATGAGCAGTTCTTC.

The rearrangement joins TRBV4-1 to TRBJ2-1; D uncertain. The CDR3 has 13 amino acids. Germline assignment: CDR1 MGHRA and CDR2 YSYEKL. Trimming removed 0 bases from V and 6 bases from J, with 6 bases in between. CDR3 in amino acids: CASSQEILNEQFF. The CDR3 region has the DNA TGCGCCAGCAGCCAAGAAATCCTCAATGAGCAGTTCTTC.

By share, this clone counts as medium-sized. This chain joins TRBV6-1 and TRBJ1-6; the D gene is possibly TRBD1 (5 bases). The germline CDR1 and CDR2 sequences are MNHNS and SASEGT. V shed 4 bases and J shed 10 bases, with 14 bases lying between them. The CDR3 is 14 residues long. In DNA, the CDR3 is TGTGCCAGCAGTGGGACACCTGACGACTCACCCCTCCACTTT. Translation gives CASSGTPDDSPLHF.

The chain links TRBV7-8 to TRBJ1-5, with D perhaps TRBD1 (5 bases). Germline CDR1 SGHVS, CDR2 FQNEAQ. V lost 5 bases, J lost 6 bases, and 17 bases lay in between. There are 15 residues in the CDR3. The CDR3 loop reads CASSAPGGGGQPQHF. The CDR3 DNA sequence: TGTGCCAGCAGCGCACCCGGGGGGGGTGGTCAGCCCCAGCATTTT.

This clone has only a few counts. The genes are TRBV20-1 and TRBJ2-5; no reliable D call. The CDR3 extends over 10 amino acids. V was shortened by 6 bases and J by 7 bases, with 9 bases between the two germline ends. CDR1 is DFQATT, CDR2 SNEGSKA, per germline (reference sequence). CDR3 nucleotides: TGCAGTGCCCACTTCGGGACCCAGTACTTC. This translates into CSAHFGTQYF.

As regards this clone: One end of the junction fails to match germline, which may point to a read error. J is TRBJ1-1 and V is TRBV19; D is unclear. The germline gives CDR1 LNHDA, CDR2 SQIVND (reference sequence). This CDR3 is 13 amino acids long. CDR3 amino acids: CASSWRLNTKAFF. The DNA for the CDR3 is TGTGCCAGTAGTTGGCGGCTGAACACTAAAGCTTTCTTT.

This clone was counted between two and nine times. The V call is TRBV5-1, the J call TRBJ1-1; 9 nucleotides align to TRBD1. Trimming removed 5 bases from V and 1 base from J; junction bases left unmatched: 3. Per germline, CDR1 SGHRS and CDR2 YFSETQ. The CDR3 length is 14 residues. CDR3 DNA sequence: TGCGCCAGCAGGGACAGGGGCCGGAACACTGAAGCTTTCTTT. Amino acids: CASRDRGRNTEAFF. The full variable domain, completed using reference TRBV5-1 and TRBJ1-1, is KAGVTQTPRYLIKTRGQQVTLSCSPISGHRSVSWYQQTPGQGLQFLFEYFSETQRNKGNFPGRFSGRQFSNSRSEMNVSTLELGDSALYLCASRDRGRNTEAFFGQGTRLTVV.

Notes on this clone: Relative to the germline gene, one junction end is altered; a read error may explain this. The chain is built from TRBV13 and TRBJ2-7; 9 positions agree with TRBD1. Germline loops: CDR1 PRHDT, CDR2 FYEKMQ (reference sequence). This CDR3 has 13 amino acids. CDR3 region: CASSLDRGDEQYF. Here the CDR3 DNA reads TGTGCCAGCAGTTTAGACAGGGGGGACGAGCAGTACTTC.

J is TRBJ2-2 and V is TRBV13; TRBD1 matches 9 bases. CDR3 size: 20 residues. With 3 bases clipped from V and 4 bases from J, the junction kept 18 bases outside the gene matches. CDR1 is PRHDT and CDR2 is FYEKMQ in the germline V gene (reference sequence). In DNA form, the CDR3 reads TGTGCCAGCAGCTTCTTGGGGGGAACTCCGGGACAGGGATCCACCGGGGAGCTGTTTTTT. This codes for CASSFLGGTPGQGSTGELFF.

In this sample, this clone turned up once. J is TRBJ2-1 and V is TRBV4-1; no clear D. The CDR3 is 15 amino acids. Germline lookup yields CDR1 MGHRA and CDR2 YSYEKL. Trimming cost V 2 bases and J 4 bases, with 12 bases left between them. Here the CDR3 reads CASSQLLGVYNEQFF. The CDR3 DNA sequence: TGCGCCAGCAGCCAACTTCTTGGGGTTTACAATGAGCAGTTCTTC.

The chain has TRBV9 and TRBJ2-3; D is unresolved. The CDR3 spans 13 residues. Germline CDR1 is SGDLS and CDR2 is YYNGEE. Trimming removed 2 bases from V and 3 bases from J, with 7 bases in between. In DNA, the CDR3 is TGTGCCAGCAGCGTTATGGGGACAGATACGCAGTATTTT. It encodes CASSVMGTDTQYF.

This chain links TRBV5-1 with TRBJ2-7, with 9 nucleotides matching TRBD1. V gave up 5 bases and J gave up 1 base; unmatched junction bases: 7. The CDR3 has 15 residues. Germline lookup yields CDR1 SGHRS and CDR2 YFSETQ. The CDR3 loop is CASRSGQGPSYEQYF. In nucleotides, the CDR3 is TGCGCCAGCAGGTCGGGACAGGGCCCATCCTACGAGCAGTACTTC.

V and J are TRBV11-1 and TRBJ1-4; D is unresolved. Germline V gene data show CDR1 as SGHAT and CDR2 as FQDESV (reference sequence). V lost 1 base, J lost 8 bases, and 14 bases lay in between. The CDR3 loop spans 15 amino acids. CDR3 nucleotides: TGTGCCAGCAGCTTAGGCGCCCTGGAGATAGAAAAACTGTTTTTT. Translated: CASSLGALEIEKLFF.

The chain's CDR3 is CASSLSSGERSYGYTF. CDR3 coding DNA: TGTGCCAGCAGTTTATCGAGCGGGGAGAGAAGTTATGGCTACACCTTC. This sequence joins TRBV27 and TRBJ1-2; the D is unclear. The CDR3 is made up of 16 amino acids. Germline CDR1 reads MNHEY; CDR2 reads SMNVEV (reference sequence). V was clipped by 0 bases and J by 5 bases, with 16 bases between them.

The CDR3 loop reads CASSRLAGGHQETQYF. The CDR3, as DNA: TGTGCCAGCAGTCGACTAGCGGGGGGCCACCAAGAGACCCAGTACTTC. The chain uses TRBV7-8 and TRBJ2-5; 13 nucleotides match TRBD2. The CDR3 is made up of 16 amino acids. CDR1 is SGHVS and CDR2 is FQNEAQ in the germline V gene. The V segment lost 6 bases and the J segment 0 bases; nucleotides outside the gene matches: 4.

This chain links TRBV5-4 with TRBJ1-2, with D perhaps TRBD1 (5 bases). This CDR3 comprises 15 residues. The V end was cut by 4 bases, the J end by 3 bases, with 16 bases between. Germline V gene data show CDR1 as SGHNT and CDR2 as YYREEE (reference sequence). The CDR3 reads CASSQDEGDHYGYTF. CDR3 bases: TGTGCCAGCAGCCAAGATGAAGGGGATCACTATGGCTACACCTTC.

The gene calls are TRBV30 and TRBJ1-5; D not resolved. CDR1 is GTSNPN, CDR2 SVGIG, per germline (reference sequence). V gave up 0 bases and J gave up 0 bases, with 6 bases separating them. The CDR3 length is 14 residues. In DNA form, the CDR3 reads TGTGCCTGGAGTGTCCTGGTTAGCAATCAGCCCCAGCATTTT. It specifies CAWSVLVSNQPQHF.

The table lists this clone with a count of one. This chain uses TRBV6-6 with TRBJ1-4, with 7 bases fitting TRBD1. The CDR3 consists of 14 residues. CDR1 is MNHNY, CDR2 SVGAGI, per germline (reference sequence). Losses at the gene ends were 5 bases for V and 2 bases for J; bases not matched to a gene: 2. The CDR3 DNA sequence: TGTGCCAGCAGTCCAGGGGGTACTAATGAAAAACTGTTTTTT. Translation gives CASSPGGTNEKLFF.

This clone was seen only once. The chain recombines TRBV4-1 with TRBJ2-5; 7 nucleotides agree with TRBD1. V lost 4 bases, J lost 0 bases, and 5 bases stayed unmatched. The CDR3 is 15 amino acids. Germline CDR1 MGHRA, CDR2 YSYEKL. CDR3: CASSPGQLYQETQYF. The CDR3 DNA reads TGCGCCAGCAGCCCGGGACAGCTGTACCAAGAGACCCAGTACTTC.

The chain couples TRBV13 to TRBJ1-3; no firm D call. CDR3 size: 13 residues. V lost 5 bases, J lost 3 bases, and 8 bases lay in between. Per the germline V gene, CDR1 is PRHDT and CDR2 is FYEKMQ (reference sequence). The CDR3 reads CASSDPSGNTIYF. CDR3 DNA: TGTGCCAGCAGCGACCCGAGTGGAAACACCATATATTTT.

The rearrangement joins TRBV7-8 to TRBJ1-2; 8 nucleotides line up with TRBD1. The CDR3 is made up of 14 amino acids. CDR1 SGHVS and CDR2 FQNEAQ come from the germline V gene. Germline trimming cut 3 bases from V and 3 bases from J; bases unmatched to any gene: 3. The CDR3 nucleotides are TGTGCCAGCAGCTTCTCGACAGGGGACTATGGCTACACCTTC. Translation gives CASSFSTGDYGYTF.

The chain has TRBV5-4 and TRBJ1-6; unclear D gene. The CDR3 spans 13 residues. The V and J ends lost 3 bases and 14 bases respectively, with 15 bases between them. Germline V lookup: CDR1 SGHNT, CDR2 YYREEE (reference sequence). DNA of the CDR3: TGTGCCAGCAGCTCCCTGACGGGTGCTACCCTCCACTTT. Translation: CASSSLTGATLHF. Looking up the rest from reference TRBV5-4 and TRBJ1-6 gives the full variable domain: ETGVTQSPTHLIKTRGQQVTLRCSSQSGHNTVSWYQQALGQGPQFIFQYYREEENGRGNFPPRFSGLQFPNYSSELNVNALELDDSALYLCASSSLTGATLHFGNGTRLTVT.

The rearrangement uses TRBV7-9 and TRBJ1-2, with D unclear. Trimming took 3 bases from V and 1 from J, leaving 6 bases between them. CDR1 is SEHNR and CDR2 is FQNEAQ in the germline V gene (reference sequence). This CDR3 contains 13 residues. The CDR3 bases are TGTGCCAGCAGCTTCGCGAATAACTATGGCTACACCTTC. Translated, it gives CASSFANNYGYTF.